The rows below give T cell receptor beta chains drawn from one sample of a study of Graves' ophthalmopathy and Graves' hyperthyroidism. MiXCR, run by TCRdb on the multiplex PCR reads, gives a single entry per CDR3 protein. The sample contains around 670,000 distinct CDR3 sequences, around 40% of which appear only once. The sample taken for sequencing was peripheral blood. The origin of the receptors is an adult man with Graves' ophthalmopathy. Both conserved end residues are part of each CDR3. Fields, in order: V gene, J gene, D gene, clone size, CDR3 DNA, CDR3 protein. A D gene is named only where the DNA matches it firmly. A row's size may be missing; if present it is once, few, many or a size class.

V gene: TRBV19
J gene: TRBJ2-2
D gene: TRBD2
clone size: -
CDR3 DNA: TGTGCCAGTAGGCCGGGACTAGCGGTCGGGGAGCTGTTTTTT
CDR3 protein: CASRPGLAVGELFF

V gene: TRBV29-1
J gene: TRBJ1-1
D gene: TRBD1
clone size: -
CDR3 DNA: TGCAGCTGGACAGGGGGCACTGAAGCTTTCTTT
CDR3 protein: CSWTGGTEAFF

V gene: TRBV20-1
J gene: TRBJ2-5
D gene: TRBD1
clone size: few
CDR3 DNA: TGCAGTGCAAAGCCCACGGGACAGTCCCAAGAGACCCAGTACTTC
CDR3 protein: CSAKPTGQSQETQYF

V gene: TRBV6-5
J gene: TRBJ2-7
D gene: -
clone size: -
CDR3 DNA: TGTGCCAGCAGCCCTTTCGGGGGTTCCTACGAGCAGTACTTC
CDR3 protein: CASSPFGGSYEQYF

V gene: TRBV2
J gene: TRBJ2-7
D gene: -
clone size: few
CDR3 DNA: TGTGCCAGCAGTGAAGATGGGGGGGCTCCGTACGAGCAGTACTTC
CDR3 protein: CASSEDGGAPYEQYF

V gene: TRBV20-1
J gene: TRBJ2-7
D gene: -
clone size: few
CDR3 DNA: TGCAGTGCTAGAGATTCGTCGGCCGCAGGTTCCTACGAGCAGTACTTC
CDR3 protein: CSARDSSAAGSYEQYF

V gene: TRBV5-5
J gene: TRBJ2-7
D gene: -
clone size: -
CDR3 DNA: TGTGCCAGCAGCTTAGGGACTCCATACCCCTACGAGCAGTACTTC
CDR3 protein: CASSLGTPYPYEQYF

V gene: TRBV13
J gene: TRBJ1-4
D gene: TRBD1
clone size: few
CDR3 DNA: TGTGCCAGCAGCCAAGGGCGGGACAGGGGAAATGAAAAACTGTTTTTT
CDR3 protein: CASSQGRDRGNEKLFF

V gene: TRBV10-1
J gene: TRBJ2-7
D gene: -
clone size: many
CDR3 DNA: TGCGCCAGCAGTGAGTCGCTCGGTCCTCCCTACGAGCAGTACTTC
CDR3 protein: CASSESLGPPYEQYF

V gene: TRBV7-8
J gene: TRBJ1-4
D gene: TRBD1
clone size: few
CDR3 DNA: TGTGCCAGCAGCTTCGGTGGGACAGGGCAGGAAAAACTGTTTTTT
CDR3 protein: CASSFGGTGQEKLFF

V gene: TRBV6-4
J gene: TRBJ1-6
D gene: -
clone size: -
CDR3 DNA: TGTGCCAGCAGGGCAGGGTCCCTGGGTAATTCACCCCTCCACTTT
CDR3 protein: CASRAGSLGNSPLHF

V gene: TRBV7-9
J gene: TRBJ1-4
D gene: -
clone size: many
CDR3 DNA: TGTGCCAGCAGCTTGGGACAAGTTAATGAAAAACTGTTTTTT
CDR3 protein: CASSLGQVNEKLFF

V gene: TRBV6-5
J gene: TRBJ2-6
D gene: -
clone size: -
CDR3 DNA: TGTGCCAGCAGCCCGGTGAGGGACTCTGGGGCCAACGTCCTGACTTTC
CDR3 protein: CASSPVRDSGANVLTF

V gene: TRBV7-9
J gene: TRBJ1-1
D gene: -
clone size: -
CDR3 DNA: TGTGCCAGCAGCTTAATACAGGGTGGCACTGAAGCTTTCTTT
CDR3 protein: CASSLIQGGTEAFF

V gene: TRBV3-1
J gene: TRBJ1-1
D gene: -
clone size: few
CDR3 DNA: TGTGCCAGCAGCCAATTAAGGGCAGGCAGCACTGAAGCTTTCTTT
CDR3 protein: CASSQLRAGSTEAFF

V gene: TRBV20-1
J gene: TRBJ2-5
D gene: -
clone size: few
CDR3 DNA: TGCAGTGCTAGAGATAGAGGGGGGGTGGAGACCCAGTACTTC
CDR3 protein: CSARDRGGVETQYF

V gene: TRBV2
J gene: TRBJ2-7
D gene: -
clone size: -
CDR3 DNA: TGTGCCGCGGGACAGATCTACGAGCAGTACTTC
CDR3 protein: CAAGQIYEQYF

V gene: TRBV25-1
J gene: TRBJ1-6
D gene: TRBD1
clone size: -
CDR3 DNA: TGTGCCAGCAGTTTACTCGGGACAGGGGATCCACCCCTCCACTTT
CDR3 protein: CASSLLGTGDPPLHF

V gene: TRBV12-3/TRBV12-4
J gene: TRBJ1-2
D gene: -
clone size: few
CDR3 DNA: TGTGCCAGCAGTTACTCGGAAGGGCGTGTGGGTGGCTACACCTTC
CDR3 protein: CASSYSEGRVGGYTF

V gene: TRBV29-1
J gene: TRBJ2-5
D gene: -
clone size: -
CDR3 DNA: TGCAGCTTAGAGGGGGTCACGACCCAGTACTTC
CDR3 protein: CSLEGVTTQYF

V gene: TRBV7-2
J gene: TRBJ1-4
D gene: TRBD1
clone size: many
CDR3 DNA: TGTGCCAGCAGCTTGAGGGACAGGCTAAATGAAAAACTGTTTTTT
CDR3 protein: CASSLRDRLNEKLFF

V gene: TRBV25-1
J gene: TRBJ2-2
D gene: TRBD1
clone size: -
CDR3 DNA: TGTGCCAGCAGTTTACGGATCGATTGGGGACAGAGGAACACCGGGGAGCTGTTTTTT
CDR3 protein: CASSLRIDWGQRNTGELFF

V gene: TRBV20-1
J gene: TRBJ2-7
D gene: -
clone size: many
CDR3 DNA: TGCAGTGCTAGTTCCGGATCCTACGAGCAGTACTTC
CDR3 protein: CSASSGSYEQYF

V gene: TRBV20-1
J gene: TRBJ1-2
D gene: -
clone size: -
CDR3 DNA: TGCAGTGCTAGAGGGGCGGCAGGCGGACGCGAGGGCTACACCTTC
CDR3 protein: CSARGAAGGREGYTF

V gene: TRBV14
J gene: TRBJ2-7
D gene: TRBD2
clone size: once
CDR3 DNA: TGCGCCAGCAGCCAGAGGACTAGCGGGAGTTTGGGCGAGCAGTACTTC
CDR3 protein: CASSQRTSGSLGEQYF

V gene: TRBV20-1
J gene: TRBJ2-7
D gene: -
clone size: few
CDR3 DNA: TGCAGTGCCACCCGGGACGCCTCCTACGAGCAGTACTTC
CDR3 protein: CSATRDASYEQYF

V gene: TRBV19
J gene: TRBJ1-3
D gene: -
clone size: few
CDR3 DNA: TGTGCCAGTAGCTCCACATCCGGGCCCGGAAACACCATATATTTT
CDR3 protein: CASSSTSGPGNTIYF

V gene: TRBV10-3
J gene: TRBJ2-7
D gene: -
clone size: -
CDR3 DNA: TGTGCCAGCAGTTACTCAGGGGTTGAGGAGCAGTACTTC
CDR3 protein: CASSYSGVEEQYF

V gene: TRBV6-5
J gene: TRBJ2-5
D gene: -
clone size: -
CDR3 DNA: TGTGCCAGCAGTGAAGGGGGGGATTGGGAGACCCAGTACTTC
CDR3 protein: CASSEGGDWETQYF

V gene: TRBV7-9
J gene: TRBJ1-6
D gene: -
clone size: many
CDR3 DNA: TGTGCCAGCAGCTTCGGAGGGAATAATTCACCCCTCCACTTT
CDR3 protein: CASSFGGNNSPLHF

V gene: TRBV10-3
J gene: TRBJ2-7
D gene: TRBD2
clone size: -
CDR3 DNA: TGTGCCATCAGTGAGTCGGGGGGGTTCCGAAATGGGCAGTACTTC
CDR3 protein: CAISESGGFRNGQYF

V gene: TRBV11-2
J gene: TRBJ1-1
D gene: TRBD1
clone size: few
CDR3 DNA: TGTGCCAGCAGCTTAGGCGGCGGACAGGGGCCGAACACTGAAGCTTTCTTT
CDR3 protein: CASSLGGGQGPNTEAFF

V gene: TRBV11-1
J gene: TRBJ2-7
D gene: -
clone size: few
CDR3 DNA: TGTGCCAGCAGCTTATTAGGGAACGAGCAGTACTTC
CDR3 protein: CASSLLGNEQYF

V gene: TRBV10-3
J gene: TRBJ2-7
D gene: -
clone size: -
CDR3 DNA: TGTGCCAGCAGTTTTCAGGGTTTGGGCGGCCACGAGCAGTACTTC
CDR3 protein: CASSFQGLGGHEQYF

V gene: TRBV20-1
J gene: TRBJ2-1
D gene: -
clone size: -
CDR3 DNA: TGCAGTGCTAGCGACAATCGAAACAATGAGCAGTTCTTC
CDR3 protein: CSASDNRNNEQFF